This section outlines one T cell receptor (beta chain) sequence together with its context. Its antigen is undetermined. With 3 bases removed from V and 6 bases from J, the gap between germline ends came to 5 bases. This CDR3 contains 12 residues. Germline V gene lookup returns CDR1 LNHDA and CDR2 SQIVND (reference sequence). This sample stems from a study of shared clonotypes between healthy human individuals. Findings and limits, study-wide: Of the naive CD4 clonotypes, around 4.7% were shared across a few donors.

Profiling relied on immunoSEQ multiplex PCR, and the TCRdb table lists in-frame clones only, not all of them. The sample shows 180,000 or so clones, approximately 92% of them seen only once. The source material was naive CD4+ T cells sorted from blood. Subset here: CD45RA+ positively selected. This clonotype was obtained from a woman in her twenties or thirties in good health. This rearrangement joins TRBV19 to TRBJ2-2; D call uncertain. The CDR3 bases are TGTGCCAGTAGTATTCAGGCCGGGGAGCTGTTTTTT. Amino acids: CASSIQAGELFF.